The 25 T cell receptor beta chains below were found in one sample sequenced in a study of shared clonotypes between healthy human individuals. Method: immunoSEQ multiplex PCR; TCRdb's copy keeps in-frame clones and lacks some. The data show roughly 2.2 million clones, just over 90% seen once. Specimen: naive CD4+ T cells from PBMCs. Subset in this sample: CD45RA+ positively selected. The source is a young man in good health. Some clones in this sample may be carry-over from other donors' samples.

The CDR3 DNA reads as TGTGCCAGTAGTCTGGACAGCCTACCCATCCTGGCCGGCGCTAATCAGCCCCAGCATTTT. This gives the protein CASSLDSLPILAGANQPQHF. The V call is TRBV19, the J call TRBJ1-5, with D maybe TRBD1 (6 bases). The germline CDR1 and CDR2 sequences are LNHDA and SQIVND (reference sequence). This CDR3 comprises 20 residues. The ends were cut back, 5 bases at V and 4 bases at J, with 30 bases in the middle.

The V call is TRBV2, the J call TRBJ1-1; 7 nucleotides match TRBD1. Germline CDR1 is SNHLY and CDR2 is FYNNEI. The CDR3 covers 14 residues. V shed 8 bases, J shed 4 bases, and the junction held 10 bases outside the gene matches. Written as DNA, the CDR3 is TGTGCCAGCGAAGAACAGGGGAGTGGCACTGAAGCTTTCTTT. It is translated as CASEEQGSGTEAFF.

The V call is TRBV29-1, the J call TRBJ1-2; D ambiguous. The CDR3 has 12 amino acids. The germline V gene encodes CDR1 SQVTM and CDR2 ANQGSEA. V lost 2 bases and J 8 bases, leaving 12 bases between the germline ends. The DNA for the CDR3 is TGCAGCGTTGAAAGTCCCAAGATCGGCTACACCTTC. This translates into CSVESPKIGYTF.

Only one count was recorded for this clone. Other nucleotide sequences from this sample produce the same CDR3. This sequence joins TRBV19 and TRBJ1-1; D is uncertain. V lost 2 bases and J 2 bases, leaving 6 bases between the germline ends. The germline gives CDR1 LNHDA, CDR2 SQIVND (reference sequence). The CDR3 sequence is 13 residues long. CDR3 region: CASSIQGNTEAFF. In nucleotides, the CDR3 is TGTGCCAGTAGTATACAAGGAAACACTGAAGCTTTCTTT.

DNA of the CDR3: TGTGCCAGCAGTTTCAGGACCCCCGCAGGGGGAGGTGAGCAGTTCTTC. Its translation is CASSFRTPAGGGEQFF. The chain joins TRBV27 to TRBJ2-1; a weak D match, TRBD1 (7 bases). Per the germline V gene, CDR1 is MNHEY and CDR2 is SMNVEV (reference sequence). V lost 3 bases and J 9 bases, leaving 21 bases between the germline ends. This CDR3 is built from 16 residues.

The chain recombines TRBV21-1 with TRBJ2-7; the DNA was not compared with TRBD2, the D call given in the table. TRBV21-1 is classified as a pseudogene. CDR3 length: 12 amino acids. The CDR3 DNA follows: TGTGCCAGCAGCACCCAAATCCGCCGAGAGTACTTC. This sequence encodes CASSTQIRREYF.

Comment on this clone: Other DNA sequences in the same sample also yield this CDR3. The chain joins TRBV7-2 to TRBJ2-3, with 12 bases that match TRBD2. Germline V gene sequence: CDR1 SGHTA, CDR2 FQGNSA. This CDR3 comprises 16 residues. The V segment lost 5 bases and the J segment 0 bases; nucleotides outside the gene matches: 3. CDR3: CASSPGLAGSTDTQYF. In nucleotides, the CDR3 is TGTGCCAGCAGCCCCGGACTAGCGGGAAGCACAGATACGCAGTATTTT.

The chain joins TRBV28 to TRBJ2-3; 9 nucleotides match TRBD1. The V gene's germline CDR1 is MDHEN and CDR2 SYDVKM. The V gene end was trimmed by 6 bases and the J gene end by 0 bases; junction bases not matched to a gene: 4. CDR3 size: 15 residues. CDR3 coding DNA: TGTGCCAGCAGGGGACAGGGTCTGAGCACAGATACGCAGTATTTT. Its translation: CASRGQGLSTDTQYF.

V is TRBV19 and J is TRBJ1-1; 7 bases are a match to TRBD1. The length of the CDR3 is 15 residues. With 5 bases clipped from V and 0 bases from J, the junction kept 6 bases outside the gene matches. Germline-derived CDR1 and CDR2 are LNHDA and SQIVND (reference sequence). CDR3 amino acids: CASSSPGTVNTEAFF. CDR3 DNA: TGTGCCAGTAGTTCACCCGGGACAGTGAACACTGAAGCTTTCTTT.

The chain has TRBV5-4 and TRBJ2-1, with D perhaps matching TRBD2 (6 bases). Germline-derived CDR1 and CDR2 are SGHNT and YYREEE (reference sequence). The CDR3 spans 17 residues. V was shortened by 0 bases and J by 10 bases, with 23 bases between the two germline ends. The CDR3 sequence is CASSLGIGGPTGNEQFF. The DNA for the CDR3 is TGTGCCAGCAGCTTGGGTATAGGAGGGCCCACGGGGAACGAGCAGTTCTTC.

This clone was observed a single time. The chain combines TRBV28 with TRBJ1-1; D unresolved. Germline values: CDR1 MDHEN, CDR2 SYDVKM. The CDR3 length is 14 residues. Trimming took 7 bases from V and 1 from J, leaving 13 bases between them. CDR3 in DNA: TGTGCCAGCACCGAAGGGCAACAGAACACTGAAGCTTTCTTT. Its translation: CASTEGQQNTEAFF.

This clone has a single count. This rearrangement joins TRBV6-1 to TRBJ2-7; D not resolved. Trimming pared 0 bases from V and 5 bases from J, leaving 8 bases between. This CDR3 is built from 13 residues. Per germline, CDR1 MNHNS and CDR2 SASEGT. The CDR3 spells CASSEAFIDEQYF. In DNA form, the CDR3 reads TGTGCCAGCAGTGAAGCTTTCATCGACGAGCAGTACTTC.

To note about this clone: This CDR3 is also generated by other DNA sequences in the sample. V is TRBV28 and J is TRBJ2-3, with D possibly being TRBD1 (6 bases). Germline values: CDR1 MDHEN, CDR2 SYDVKM. The CDR3 has 15 amino acids. V lost 3 bases and J 1 base, leaving 11 bases between the germline ends. In nucleotides, the CDR3 is TGTGCCAGCAGTTTGCAAGGGGGAGGCACAGATACGCAGTATTTT. This encodes CASSLQGGGTDTQYF.

This clone was detected once. The rearrangement joins TRBV5-4 to TRBJ1-3; 8 bases map to TRBD1. CDR3 length: 15 residues. Trimming at V came to 0 bases and at J to 5 bases, leaving 4 bases not matched to a gene. Per the germline V gene, CDR1 is SGHNT and CDR2 is YYREEE (reference sequence). The DNA of the CDR3 is TGTGCCAGCAGCTTGGTGGCAGGGGGCAGAAACACCATATATTTT. Amino acids: CASSLVAGGRNTIYF. The complete variable domain, with remaining parts taken from reference TRBV5-4 and TRBJ1-3, reads ETGVTQSPTHLIKTRGQQVTLRCSSQSGHNTVSWYQQALGQGPQFIFQYYREEENGRGNFPPRFSGLQFPNYSSELNVNALELDDSALYLCASSLVAGGRNTIYFGEGSWLTVV.

As for this clone: Other DNA sequences of this sample code for an identical CDR3. The V and J genes are TRBV20-1 and TRBJ2-1; D unresolved. V lost 1 base and J 7 bases, leaving 5 bases between the germline ends. This CDR3 has 11 residues. Germline V gives CDR1 DFQATT, CDR2 SNEGSKA (reference sequence). In nucleotides, the CDR3 is TGCAGTGCTAGAGGTAGAAATGAGCAGTTCTTC. Its protein is CSARGRNEQFF.

V gene TRBV5-1 combines with J gene TRBJ2-7; weak D call: TRBD2 (6 bases). CDR1 SGHRS and CDR2 YFSETQ come from the germline V gene. V dropped 2 bases and J dropped 1 base, with 13 bases sitting between them. The CDR3 consists of 15 residues. The CDR3 nucleotides read TGCGCCAGCAGCTTAGGACTAATCCCTTCCTACGAGCAGTACTTC. It codes for CASSLGLIPSYEQYF. Variable domain in full (rest from reference TRBV5-1 and TRBJ2-7): KAGVTQTPRYLIKTRGQQVTLSCSPISGHRSVSWYQQTPGQGLQFLFEYFSETQRNKGNFPGRFSGRQFSNSRSEMNVSTLELGDSALYLCASSLGLIPSYEQYFGPGTRLTVT.

The chain carries TRBV5-1 and TRBJ2-1, with D maybe TRBD2 (6 bases). The V end lost 7 bases, the J end lost 1 base, and 15 bases lay between the germline ends. The CDR3 covers 15 residues. CDR1 and CDR2 (germline): SGHRS, YFSETQ. The CDR3 nucleotides read TGCGCCAGCGGCGAGCGGGCTATTTCCTACAATGAGCAGTTCTTC. The encoded protein is CASGERAISYNEQFF.

J is TRBJ2-3 and V is TRBV7-9; perhaps TRBD2 as D (5 bases). The germline V gene has CDR1 SEHNR and CDR2 FQNEAQ (reference sequence). Trimming cost V 2 bases and J 3 bases, with 12 bases left between them. The CDR3 length is 15 residues. The CDR3 nucleotides read TGTGCCAGCAGCTTATCGGGAAGTGGAACAGATACGCAGTATTTT. Translated: CASSLSGSGTDTQYF.

V is TRBV19 and J is TRBJ1-2; unclear D gene. Trimming shortened V by 3 bases and J by 6 bases, and 8 bases separated the two germline ends. Germline V gene lookup returns CDR1 LNHDA and CDR2 SQIVND (reference sequence). CDR3 length: 12 residues. CDR3 in amino acids: CASSIYWDGYTF. The CDR3 bases are TGTGCCAGTAGTATCTATTGGGATGGCTACACCTTC.

J is TRBJ2-1 and V is TRBV30, with 11 bases that match TRBD2. The trim removed 0 bases at V and 10 bases at J, leaving 11 bases unmatched. Germline CDR1 reads GTSNPN; CDR2 reads SVGIG (reference sequence). The CDR3 is 16 amino acids. The DNA of the CDR3 is TGTGCCTGGAGTGTACGAGGCCTAGCGGGGGGCGGCGAGCAGTTCTTC. Translation: CAWSVRGLAGGGEQFF.

The chain recombines TRBV27 with TRBJ2-7, with 9 positions matching TRBD1. This CDR3 is 13 amino acids long. Trimming removed 5 bases from V and 5 bases from J; junction bases left unmatched: 4. CDR1 and CDR2 from the germline V gene are MNHEY and SMNVEV (reference sequence). CDR3 DNA: TGTGCCAGCAGTCTACAGGGGGCCCACGAGCAGTACTTC. It specifies CASSLQGAHEQYF.

This clone has a single count. The chain has TRBV29-1 and TRBJ2-5, with 7 bases fitting TRBD1. The trim removed 2 bases at V and 5 bases at J, leaving 5 bases unmatched. The CDR3 runs to 13 residues. Germline V gene data show CDR1 as SQVTM and CDR2 as ANQGSEA. CDR3 amino acids: CSVERGGPETQYF. The CDR3 DNA follows: TGCAGCGTTGAAAGAGGGGGCCCGGAGACCCAGTACTTC.

V and J are TRBV25-1 and TRBJ2-5, with TRBD1 as a possible D gene (5 bases). The germline V gene has CDR1 MGHDK and CDR2 SYGVNS. The CDR3 spans 13 residues. V gave up 7 bases and J gave up 0 bases, with 9 bases separating them. The CDR3 loop is CASTDTYQETQYF. CDR3 bases: TGTGCCAGCACGGACACGTACCAAGAGACCCAGTACTTC.

The rearrangement joins TRBV2 to TRBJ1-4; D uncertain. The CDR3 has 18 residues. Germline CDR1 is SNHLY and CDR2 is FYNNEI. Trimming took off 3 bases at V and 7 bases at J, with 24 bases between the two ends. The CDR3 reads CASSDPILLRGGGEKLFF. The CDR3 nucleotides read TGTGCCAGCAGTGACCCAATACTTCTCCGGGGAGGAGGTGAAAAACTGTTTTTT.

The chain couples TRBV5-4 to TRBJ2-1; possible D gene TRBD1, 6 bases. Germline lookup yields CDR1 SGHNT and CDR2 YYREEE (reference sequence). The CDR3 has 11 amino acids. The V and J ends lost 4 bases and 14 bases respectively, with 13 bases between them. This CDR3 reads CASSQGQGEFF. The CDR3 DNA sequence: TGTGCCAGCAGCCAGGGACAAGGCGAGTTCTTC.